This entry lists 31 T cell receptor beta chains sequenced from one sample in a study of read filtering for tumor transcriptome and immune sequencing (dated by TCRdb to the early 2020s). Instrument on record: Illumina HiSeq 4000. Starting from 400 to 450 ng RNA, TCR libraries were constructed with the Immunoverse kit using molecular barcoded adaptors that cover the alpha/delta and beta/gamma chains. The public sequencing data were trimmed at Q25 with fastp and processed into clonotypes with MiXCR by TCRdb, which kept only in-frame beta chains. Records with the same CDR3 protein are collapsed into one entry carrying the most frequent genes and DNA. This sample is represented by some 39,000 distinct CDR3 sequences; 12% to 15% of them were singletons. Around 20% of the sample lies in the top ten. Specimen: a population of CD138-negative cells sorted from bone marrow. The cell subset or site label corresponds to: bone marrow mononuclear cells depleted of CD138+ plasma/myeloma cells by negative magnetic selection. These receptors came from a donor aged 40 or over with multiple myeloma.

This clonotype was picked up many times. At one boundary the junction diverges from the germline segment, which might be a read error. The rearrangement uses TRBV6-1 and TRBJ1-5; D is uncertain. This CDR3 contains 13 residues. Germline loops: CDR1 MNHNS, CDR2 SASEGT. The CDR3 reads CASSEAFNQPQHF. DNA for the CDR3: TGTGCCAGCAGCGAAGCTTTTAATCAGCCCCAGCATTTT.

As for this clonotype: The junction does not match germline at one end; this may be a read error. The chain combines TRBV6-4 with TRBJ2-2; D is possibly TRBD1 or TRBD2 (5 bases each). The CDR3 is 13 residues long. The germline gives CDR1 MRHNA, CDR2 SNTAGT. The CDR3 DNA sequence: TGTGCCAGTGCATTTGATGAGGCCGGGGCGCTGTTTTTT. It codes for CASAFDEAGALFF.

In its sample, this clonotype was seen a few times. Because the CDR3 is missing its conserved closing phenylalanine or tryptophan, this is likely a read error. In DNA, the CDR3 is TGTGCCAGCAGCCCGGGACTAGCGGGGGTGGGTCAGCAGTATTTA. This translates into CASSPGLAGVGQQYL. This chain links TRBV5-6 with TRBJ2-3; TRBD2 matches at 14 bases. The V gene's germline CDR1 is SGHDT and CDR2 YYEEEE. V shed 4 bases and J 11 bases; nucleotides not matched to a gene: 9. This CDR3 is built from 15 residues.

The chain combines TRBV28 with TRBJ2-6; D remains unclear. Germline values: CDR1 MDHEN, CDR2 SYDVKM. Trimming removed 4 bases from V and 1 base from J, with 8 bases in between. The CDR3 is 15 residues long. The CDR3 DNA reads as TGTGCCAGCAGTTCCTTAGGGTCTGGGGCCAACGTCCTGACTTTC. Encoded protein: CASSSLGSGANVLTF.

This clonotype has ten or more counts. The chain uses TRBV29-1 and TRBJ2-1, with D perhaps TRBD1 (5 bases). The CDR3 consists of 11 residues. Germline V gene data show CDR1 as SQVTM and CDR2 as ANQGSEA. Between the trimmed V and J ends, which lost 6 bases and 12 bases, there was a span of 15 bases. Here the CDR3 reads CSVNNRNRQFF. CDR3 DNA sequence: TGCAGCGTGAACAACAGGAATAGGCAGTTCTTC.

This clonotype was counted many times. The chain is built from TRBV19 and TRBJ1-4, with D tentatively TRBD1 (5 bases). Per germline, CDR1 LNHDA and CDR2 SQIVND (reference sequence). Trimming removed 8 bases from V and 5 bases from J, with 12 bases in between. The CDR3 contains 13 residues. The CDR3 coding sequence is TGTGCCAGTGACGGGACTCCCAATGAAAAACTGTTTTTT. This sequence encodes CASDGTPNEKLFF.

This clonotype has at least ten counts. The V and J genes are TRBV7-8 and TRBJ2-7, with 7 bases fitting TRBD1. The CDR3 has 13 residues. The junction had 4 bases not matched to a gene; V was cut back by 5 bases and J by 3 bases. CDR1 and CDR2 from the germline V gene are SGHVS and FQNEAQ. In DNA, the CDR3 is TGTGCCAGCAGCCCTGGGACAGTCTACGAGCAGTACTTC. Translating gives CASSPGTVYEQYF.

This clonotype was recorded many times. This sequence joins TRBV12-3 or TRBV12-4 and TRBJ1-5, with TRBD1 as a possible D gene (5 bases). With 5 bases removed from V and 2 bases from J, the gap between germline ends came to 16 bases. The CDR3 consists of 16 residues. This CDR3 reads CASSDNRYLRNQPQHF. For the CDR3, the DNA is TGTGCCAGCAGTGACAACAGGTATTTACGCAATCAGCCCCAGCATTTT.

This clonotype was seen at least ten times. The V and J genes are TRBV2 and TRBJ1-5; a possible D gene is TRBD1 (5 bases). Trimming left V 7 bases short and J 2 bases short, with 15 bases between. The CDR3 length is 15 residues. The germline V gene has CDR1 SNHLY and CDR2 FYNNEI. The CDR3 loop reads CASTGGRGGNQPQHF. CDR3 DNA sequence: TGTGCCAGCACCGGGGGACGGGGAGGCAATCAGCCCCAGCATTTT.

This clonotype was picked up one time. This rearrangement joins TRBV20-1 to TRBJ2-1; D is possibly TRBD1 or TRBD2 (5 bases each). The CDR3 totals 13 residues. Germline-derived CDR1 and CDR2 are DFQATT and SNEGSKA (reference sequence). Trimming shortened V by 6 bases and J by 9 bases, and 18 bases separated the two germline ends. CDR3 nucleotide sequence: TGCAGTGCCCCTGGGAGAGATGGGGGTGAGCAGTTCTTC. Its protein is CSAPGRDGGEQFF.

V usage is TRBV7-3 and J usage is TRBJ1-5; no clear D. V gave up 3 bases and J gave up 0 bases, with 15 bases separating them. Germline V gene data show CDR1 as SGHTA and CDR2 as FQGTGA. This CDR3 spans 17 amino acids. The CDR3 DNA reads TGTGCCAGCAGCTTCTTCCCCCCCTACAGTAGCAATCAGCCCCAGCATTTT. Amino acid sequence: CASSFFPPYSSNQPQHF.

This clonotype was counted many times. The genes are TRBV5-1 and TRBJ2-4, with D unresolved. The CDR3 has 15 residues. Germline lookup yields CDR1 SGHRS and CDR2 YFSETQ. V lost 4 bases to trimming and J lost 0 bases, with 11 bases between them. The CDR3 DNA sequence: TGCGCCAGCAGCCCGAACACCTTAGCCAAAAACATTCAGTACTTC. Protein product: CASSPNTLAKNIQYF. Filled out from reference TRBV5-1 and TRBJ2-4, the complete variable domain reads KAGVTQTPRYLIKTRGQQVTLSCSPISGHRSVSWYQQTPGQGLQFLFEYFSETQRNKGNFPGRFSGRQFSNSRSEMNVSTLELGDSALYLCASSPNTLAKNIQYFGAGTRLSVL.

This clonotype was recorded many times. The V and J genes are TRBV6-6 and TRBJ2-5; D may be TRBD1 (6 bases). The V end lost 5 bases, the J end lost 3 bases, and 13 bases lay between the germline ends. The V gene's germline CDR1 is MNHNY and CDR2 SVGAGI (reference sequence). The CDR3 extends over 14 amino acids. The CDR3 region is CASSLGQSKETQYF. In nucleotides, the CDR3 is TGTGCCAGCAGTCTCGGACAGTCCAAAGAGACCCAGTACTTC.

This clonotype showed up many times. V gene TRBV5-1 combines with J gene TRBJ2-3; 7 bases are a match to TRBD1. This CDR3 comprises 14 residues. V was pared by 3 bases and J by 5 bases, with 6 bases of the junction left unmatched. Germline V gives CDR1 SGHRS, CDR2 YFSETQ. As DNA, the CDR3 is TGCGCCAGCAGCTCAGGGGGTCCAGAAGATACGCAGTATTTT. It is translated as CASSSGGPEDTQYF.

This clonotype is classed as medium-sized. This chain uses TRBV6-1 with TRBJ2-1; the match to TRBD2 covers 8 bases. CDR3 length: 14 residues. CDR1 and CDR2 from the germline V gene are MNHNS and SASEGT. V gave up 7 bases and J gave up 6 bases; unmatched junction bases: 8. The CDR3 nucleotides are TGTGCCAGCACCCGAGGGGGGACTAGCAATGAGCAGTTCTTC. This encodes CASTRGGTSNEQFF.

Here the CDR3 reads CASSYQRDNTEAFF. CDR3 in DNA: TGTGCCAGCAGTTATCAGCGAGACAACACTGAAGCTTTCTTT. The J gene is TRBJ1-1, the V gene TRBV2; D is undetermined. V was shortened by 5 bases and J by 2 bases, with 12 bases between the two germline ends. The CDR3 spans 14 residues. The germline gives CDR1 SNHLY, CDR2 FYNNEI. Combining the CDR3 with reference TRBV2 and TRBJ1-1 gives the whole variable domain EPEVTQTPSHQVTQMGQEVILRCVPISNHLYFYWYRQILGQKVEFLVSFYNNEISEKSEIFDDQFSVERPDGSNFTLKIRSTKLEDSAMYFCASSYQRDNTEAFFGQGTRLTVV.

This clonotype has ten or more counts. The CDR3 sequence is CASSQGIGQGAREQYF. The DNA for the CDR3 is TGCGCCAGCAGCCAAGGGATAGGACAGGGGGCGAGGGAGCAGTACTTC. The rearrangement joins TRBV4-1 to TRBJ2-7; 11 bases are a match to TRBD1. This CDR3 has 16 amino acids. V was pared by 1 base and J by 7 bases, with 9 bases of the junction left unmatched. The germline V gene has CDR1 MGHRA and CDR2 YSYEKL.

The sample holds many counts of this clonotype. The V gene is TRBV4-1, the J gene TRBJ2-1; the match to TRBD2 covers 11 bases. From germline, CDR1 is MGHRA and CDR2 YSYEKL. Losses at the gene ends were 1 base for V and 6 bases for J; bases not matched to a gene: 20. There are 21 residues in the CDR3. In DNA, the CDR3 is TGCGCCAGCAGCCAAGGACCCAGCGGGCTAGCGGGGGGACTCGGGGTCAATGAGCAGTTCTTC. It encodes CASSQGPSGLAGGLGVNEQFF.

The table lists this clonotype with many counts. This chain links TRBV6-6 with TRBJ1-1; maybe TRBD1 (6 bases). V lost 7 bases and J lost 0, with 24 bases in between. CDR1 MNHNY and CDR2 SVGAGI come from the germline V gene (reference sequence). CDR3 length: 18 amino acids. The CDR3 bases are TGTGCCAGCACCAATAACGCAAAGGGGGGGGGCCTGAACACTGAAGCTTTCTTT. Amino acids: CASTNNAKGGGLNTEAFF.

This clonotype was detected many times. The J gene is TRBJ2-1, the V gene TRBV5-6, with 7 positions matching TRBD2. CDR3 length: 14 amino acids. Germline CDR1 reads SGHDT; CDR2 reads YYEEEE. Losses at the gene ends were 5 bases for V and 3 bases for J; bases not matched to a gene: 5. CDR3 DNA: TGTGCCAGCAGACAATGGGACTACTACAATGAGCAGTTCTTC. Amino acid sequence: CASRQWDYYNEQFF.

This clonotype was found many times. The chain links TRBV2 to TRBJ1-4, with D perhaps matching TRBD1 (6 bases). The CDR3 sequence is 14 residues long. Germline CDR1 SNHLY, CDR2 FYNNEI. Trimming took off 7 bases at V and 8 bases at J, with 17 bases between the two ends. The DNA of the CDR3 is TGTGCCAGCATGATCGGGACACTCAAGGAAAAACTGTTTTTT. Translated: CASMIGTLKEKLFF.

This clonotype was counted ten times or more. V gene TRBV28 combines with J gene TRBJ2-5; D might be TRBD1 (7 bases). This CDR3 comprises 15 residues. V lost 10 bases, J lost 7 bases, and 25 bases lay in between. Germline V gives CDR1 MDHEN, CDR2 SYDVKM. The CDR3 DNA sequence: TGTGCCATCCAGAGGGGGGACAGCCTCAGGGGGACCCAGTACTTC. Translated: CAIQRGDSLRGTQYF. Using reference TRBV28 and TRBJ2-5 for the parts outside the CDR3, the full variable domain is DVKVTQSSRYLVKRTGEKVFLECVQDMDHENMFWYRQDPGLGLRLIYFSYDVKMKEKGDIPEGYSVSREKKERFSLILESASTNQTSMYLCAIQRGDSLRGTQYFGPGTRLLVL.

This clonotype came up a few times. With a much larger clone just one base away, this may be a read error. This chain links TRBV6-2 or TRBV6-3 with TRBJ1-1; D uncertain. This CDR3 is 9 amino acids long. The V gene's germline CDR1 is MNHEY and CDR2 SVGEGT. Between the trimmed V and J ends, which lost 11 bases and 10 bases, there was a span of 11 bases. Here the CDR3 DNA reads TGTGCCGTTGGGGTCGGAGCTTTCTTT. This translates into CAVGVGAFF.

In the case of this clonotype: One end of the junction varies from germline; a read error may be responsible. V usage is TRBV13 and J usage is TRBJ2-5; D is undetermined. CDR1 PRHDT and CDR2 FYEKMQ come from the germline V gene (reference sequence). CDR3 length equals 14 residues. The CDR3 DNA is TGTGCCAGCAGCTCGAGACACCTCCAAGGGACCCAGTACTTC. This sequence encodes CASSSRHLQGTQYF. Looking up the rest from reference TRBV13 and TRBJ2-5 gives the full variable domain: AAGVIQSPRHLIKEKRETATLKCYPIPRHDTVYWYQQGPGQDPQFLISFYEKMQSDKGSIPDRFSAQQFSDYHSELNMSSLELGDSALYFCASSSRHLQGTQYFGPGTRLLVL.

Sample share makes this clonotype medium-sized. CDR3 DNA sequence: TGTGCCAGCAGTCCACGACAGGGCATCTACAATGAGCAGTTCTTC. This translates into CASSPRQGIYNEQFF. The rearrangement joins TRBV12-3 or TRBV12-4 to TRBJ2-1; TRBD1 matches 7 bases. V gave up 5 bases and J gave up 3 bases; unmatched junction bases: 7. The CDR3 is 15 residues long.

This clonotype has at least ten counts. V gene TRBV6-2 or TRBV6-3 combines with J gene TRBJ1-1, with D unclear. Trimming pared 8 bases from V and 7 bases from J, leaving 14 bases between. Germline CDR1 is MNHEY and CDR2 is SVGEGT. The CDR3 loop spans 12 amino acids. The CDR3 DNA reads TGTGCCAGCCAGTCAGACACCTATGAAGCTTTCTTT. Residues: CASQSDTYEAFF.

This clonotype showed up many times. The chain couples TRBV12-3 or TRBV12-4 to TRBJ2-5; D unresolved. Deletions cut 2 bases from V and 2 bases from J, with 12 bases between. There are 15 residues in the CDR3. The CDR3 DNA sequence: TGTGCCAGCAGTTTATTGTATGGGCTTCAAGAGACCCAGTACTTC. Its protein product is CASSLLYGLQETQYF.

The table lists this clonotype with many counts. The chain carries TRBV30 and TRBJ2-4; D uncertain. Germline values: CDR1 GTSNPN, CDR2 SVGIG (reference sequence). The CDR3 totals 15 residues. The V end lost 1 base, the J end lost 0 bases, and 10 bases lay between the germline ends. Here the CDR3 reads CAWSAYKLAKNIQYF. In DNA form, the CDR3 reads TGTGCCTGGAGTGCCTACAAGCTAGCCAAAAACATTCAGTACTTC. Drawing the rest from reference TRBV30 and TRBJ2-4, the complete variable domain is SQTIHQWPATLVQPVGSPLSLECTVEGTSNPNLYWYRQAAGRGLQLLFYSVGIGQISSEVPQNLSASRPQDRQFILSSKKLLLSDSGFYLCAWSAYKLAKNIQYFGAGTRLSVL.

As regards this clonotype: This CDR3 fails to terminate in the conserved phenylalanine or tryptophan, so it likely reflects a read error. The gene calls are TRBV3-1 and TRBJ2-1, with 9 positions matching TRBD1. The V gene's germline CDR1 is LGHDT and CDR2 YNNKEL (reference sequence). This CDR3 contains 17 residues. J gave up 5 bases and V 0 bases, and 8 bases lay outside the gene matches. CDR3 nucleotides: TGTGCCAGCAGCCAAGAACTTGACAGGGGGTTTAACAATGAGCAGTTCCTC. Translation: CASSQELDRGFNNEQFL.

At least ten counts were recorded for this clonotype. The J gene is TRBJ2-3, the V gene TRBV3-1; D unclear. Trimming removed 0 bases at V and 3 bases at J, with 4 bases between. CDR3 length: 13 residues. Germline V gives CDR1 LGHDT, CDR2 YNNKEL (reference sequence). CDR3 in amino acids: CASSQEGTDTQYF. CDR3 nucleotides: TGTGCCAGCAGCCAAGAGGGTACAGATACGCAGTATTTT.

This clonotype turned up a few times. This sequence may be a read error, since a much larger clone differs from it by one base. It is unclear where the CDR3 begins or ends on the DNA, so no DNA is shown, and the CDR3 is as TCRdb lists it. The CDR3 reads CANSSSGQGEQPQHF. The chain joins TRBV28 to TRBJ1-5; the DNA was not compared with TRBD1, the D call given in the table. The CDR3 numbers 15 amino acids, ends counted. Per germline, CDR1 MDHEN and CDR2 SYDVKM.